This T cell receptor beta chain was obtained from a study of T cell repertoires in cytomegalovirus infection (dated by TCRdb to between 2018 and 2020). Regarding the research as a whole: Recently identified HLA-C-restricted CMV epitopes, whose presentation resists viral immunomodulation, were targeted by peptide stimulations together with well-studied HLA-B-restricted epitopes. Donor HLA type was relevant to the analysis, as public TCR beta signatures indicated carriage of CMV infection together with the matching HLA type.

These reads were obtained on an Illumina HiSeq 1500. The raw public reads went through TCRdb reprocessing: fastp at Q25, MiXCR clone calling, in-frame beta chains kept. Rows with a matching CDR3 protein are joined into one entry that keeps the most common DNA and genes. Counted in this sample were 650,000 to 850,000 distinct CDR3 sequences; about 28% of them appeared once. About an eighth of the sample goes to the ten largest clones. The germline V gene (reference sequence) provides CDR1 LNHDA and CDR2 SQIVND. The CDR3, cysteine through phenylalanine, is 14 amino acids long. Here the CDR3 DNA is all that survives: 42 bases in frame from base 1. At the junction V is shortened by 8 bases and J by 8 bases, with 21 bases in between. Results and caveats for the whole study, not just this receptor: The ex vivo response was dominated by HLA-C-restricted CMV-specific TCR beta clonotypes, and the single most frequent clonotype in two of eight donors was supplied by these HLA-C-restricted clonotypes. Carriers of CMV infection plus the relevant HLA type were discriminated by the cumulative frequency of public TCR beta family members in the study cohort and in an independent roughly 370-donor cohort.

Points on this clonotype: It has no known antigen specificity. No base qualities exist here, and no much larger clone lies one base off it.

Reading the label with the study, this specimen's treatment or condition is: in vitro stimulation with specific CMV peptide epitopes to enrich CMV-specific T cells. The receptor chain draws on TRBV19 and TRBJ1-2; possibly the D gene is TRBD1, per 6 matching bases. This specimen consisted of cultured CD8+ T cells from PBMCs, obtained from culture after CMV antigen stimulation. The source of this sequence is a human donor in good health (CMV status not recorded). Some clones in this sample may be carry-over from other donors' samples. The CDR3 region: CASSLRGRPPGYTF. The DNA is as follows: TGTGCCAGTTCCCTCCGGGGGCGCCCGCCGGGCTACACCTTC.